This T cell receptor beta chain was identified during a study of identical twins. Notes on the study in general: Beta out-of-frame sequences displayed a weaker excess of sharing between twins. Monozygotic twins shared more out-of-frame TCR alpha than recombination models predicted.

As concerns this clonotype: Its target is not known.

A universal primer binding site was introduced by template switching. The final cDNA contained unique molecular identifiers. Via MiXCR, TCRdb re-called the 5' RACE reads, giving one row per CDR3 protein. The sample lists a few hundred thousand distinct CDR3 sequences; about 8% were seen once. Trimming shortened V by 9 bases and J by 9 bases, and 28 bases separated the two germline ends. The CDR3 runs to 16 residues. Germline V gene data show CDR1 as MDHEN and CDR2 as SYDVKM. Everyone who gave samples was a healthy Caucasian. These data were also reused for a study on yellow fever vaccine responses in identical twins.

The TCR comes from a woman aged 18-30 years in good health. This chain uses TRBV28 with TRBJ2-3, with D uncertain. The sequencing input was CD8+ T cells sorted from blood. The chain's CDR3 is CASTSLVKMARETQYF. The CDR3 DNA reads TGTGCCAGTACATCATTGGTGAAGATGGCTAGGGAAACGCAGTATTTT.